This T cell receptor beta chain was sequenced during a study of blood T cell repertoires in COVID-19. About the study: Acute-phase and convalescent COVID-19 samples originated in the United States, Italy and Spain. From T cells, B-cell-depleted T cells, or PBMCs came the material, which was cDNA or gDNA.

Profiling relied on immunoSEQ multiplex PCR, and the TCRdb table lists in-frame clones only, not all of them. The sample contains fewer than 400,000 clones, 80% to 90% of which appear only once. Participant ages covered about 18 to 100 years across some 25 US areas. Donors of Cohort 3 who recovered were those that had two negative PCRs, clearance, or symptom resolution. This clone was recorded once. The TCR was taken from a woman aged 18-29 years who had recovered from COVID-19. The specimen was PBMCs or T cells enriched from blood (not recorded which).

In nucleotides, the CDR3 is TGTGCCAGTAGTACCCAGCTAGCGGGAGTCACTGAGCAGTTCTTC. Translating it yields CASSTQLAGVTEQFF. The chain is built from TRBV19 and TRBJ2-1; TRBD2 matches at 10 bases. V shed 4 bases and J 9 bases; nucleotides not matched to a gene: 9. Germline V lookup: CDR1 LNHDA, CDR2 SQIVND (reference sequence). CDR3 length equals 15 residues. The full variable domain, its missing parts supplied by reference TRBV19 and TRBJ2-1, is DGGITQSPKYLFRKEGQNVTLSCEQNLNHDAMYWYRQDPGQGLRLIYYSQIVNDFQKGDIAEGYSVSREKKESFPLTVTSAQKNPTAFYLCASSTQLAGVTEQFFGPGTRLTVL.